This TCR beta chain emerged from a study of blood T cell repertoires in COVID-19. Overall study: Specimens from acute and convalescent COVID-19 originated in the United States, Italy and Spain. T cells, B-cell-depleted T cells, or PBMCs supplied cDNA or gDNA.

Per the authors' pipeline: Using reference gene primer amplification, nucleated cell counts were estimated. Assay used: immunoSEQ multiplex PCR; TCRdb lists only in-frame clones, some missing. From that table come the V and J calls and clone size; the DNA was used to work out D and trimming. The repertoire holds under 200,000 clones, roughly 84% seen once, with 2.5% to 3.5% in the top ten. Trimming took 5 bases from V and 8 from J, leaving 18 bases between them. Germline loops: CDR1 SGHTA, CDR2 FQGNSA. The CDR3 extends over 14 amino acids. The sequence came from a woman aged 60-75 years with acute or convalescent COVID-19. Material: peripheral blood. The chain employs TRBV7-2 and TRBJ1-2; TRBD1 might be the D (5 bases). CDR3 protein: CASSNRQLPRGYTF. The CDR3, as DNA: TGTGCCAGCAGCAACCGACAGCTCCCGAGGGGCTACACCTTC. Full variable domain (missing parts from reference TRBV7-2 and TRBJ1-2): GAGVSQSPSNKVTEKGKDVELRCDPISGHTALYWYRQSLGQGLEFLIYFQGNSAPDKSGLPSDRFSAERTGGSVSTLTIQRTQQEDSAVYLCASSNRQLPRGYTFGSGTRLTVV.